The rows below give T cell receptor beta chains drawn from one sample of a study of blood T cell repertoires in COVID-19. Produced via immunoSEQ multiplex PCR; TCRdb's table is partial and in-frame only. This sample yields tens of thousands of clones, of which around nine tenths are seen a single time; more than 1.5% belongs to the top ten. What was sequenced was peripheral blood. Every receptor here comes from a woman aged 55-75 years with acute or convalescent COVID-19. Each CDR3 is given with its conserved first and last residue. D genes are given only for firm matches.

TRBD2 TRBJ2-3 TRBV6-2/TRBV6-3 TGTGCCAGCAGTTTCCCCCTAATCGCGGGAGCCACAGATACGCAGTATTTT CASSFPLIAGATDTQYF
TRBD2 TRBJ2-3 TRBV20-1 TGCAGTGCTAGTGCTCGAGCGGGAGGTGGCACAGATACGCAGTATTTT CSASARAGGGTDTQYF
TRBD2 TRBJ2-2 TRBV7-9 TGTGCCAGCAGCTTCCTAGCGGGGGGGCCAACCGGGGAGCTGTTTTTT CASSFLAGGPTGELFF
TRBD1 TRBJ1-5 TRBV6-5 TGTGCCAGCAGCTCGGACAGGGGCCGCAATCAGCCCCAGCATTTT CASSSDRGRNQPQHF
NA TRBJ1-2 TRBV10-1 TGCGCCAGCAGTGGCCTCGACAGCCTCACTACGTTAGCTAACTATGGCTACACCTTC CASSGLDSLTTLANYGYTF
NA TRBJ2-7 TRBV5-8 TGTGCCAGCAGCTTGACAGGGTCGAACCTTATCTCCTACGAGCAGTACTTC CASSLTGSNLISYEQYF
NA TRBJ2-7 TRBV9 TGTGCCAGCAGCCCCGGAGAGGACTACGAGCAGTACTTC CASSPGEDYEQYF
TRBD2 TRBJ2-7 TRBV7-9 TGTGCCAGCAGCCCCGGGGCGGGAGGGATCTACGAGCAGTACTTC CASSPGAGGIYEQYF
NA TRBJ2-1 TRBV15 TGTGCCACCAGCGGAGACAGCTCCTACAATGAGCAGTTCTTC CATSGDSSYNEQFF
NA TRBJ1-5 TRBV6-5 TGTGCCAGCAGATGGGGCAGAAATCAGCCCCAGCATTTT CASRWGRNQPQHF
NA TRBJ2-3 TRBV4-1 TGCGCCAGCAGCCAAGGGGACTCCACAGATACGCAGTATTTT CASSQGDSTDTQYF
NA TRBJ2-3 TRBV29-1 TGCAGCGTTGAATCGGGGGACGGCACAGATACGCAGTATTTT CSVESGDGTDTQYF